The rows below give T cell receptor beta chains drawn from one sample of a study of blood T cell repertoires in COVID-19. Generated by immunoSEQ multiplex PCR, the TCRdb table keeps only in-frame clones and is missing some. The data hold 200,000 or so clones, with 80% to 90% observed a single time. Sequencing input: peripheral blood. These TCRs come from a human donor with active or convalescent COVID-19. The donor label of this sample is uncertain. Both conserved end residues are part of each CDR3. D genes are given only for firm matches. Where a row states a size, it is once, few, many or the class of an expanded clone; other rows omit it.

size	V	D	J	CDR3	DNA
.	TRBV5-5	.	TRBJ1-6	CASSTRTGQYNSPLHF	TGTGCCAGCAGCACCCGAACAGGGCAATATAATTCACCCCTCCACTTT
.	TRBV25-1	TRBD1	TRBJ1-1	CASSDPGRDRGTEAFF	TGTGCCAGCAGTGATCCAGGTCGCGACAGGGGCACTGAAGCTTTCTTT
.	TRBV27	TRBD2	TRBJ2-1	CASSTSMGGREVVEQFF	TGTGCCAGCAGTACCTCGATGGGCGGGAGGGAGGTGGTTGAGCAGTTCTTC
.	TRBV7-3	TRBD2	TRBJ2-5	CASSLIGTSGRARDTQYF	TGTGCCAGCAGCTTAATCGGGACTAGCGGGAGGGCCAGGGATACCCAGTACTTC
.	TRBV5-1	TRBD2	TRBJ2-3	CASSLDGLAGTDTQYF	TGCGCCAGCAGCTTGGACGGACTAGCGGGAACAGATACGCAGTATTTT
few	TRBV18	TRBD1	TRBJ1-1	CASSPGQRQGEAFF	TGTGCCAGCTCACCGGGACAGAGGCAAGGTGAAGCTTTCTTT
.	TRBV10-3	TRBD2	TRBJ2-1	CAIRQSGTGNEQFF	TGTGCCATCAGGCAAAGCGGGACGGGGAATGAGCAGTTCTTC
.	TRBV3-1/TRBV3-2	TRBD2	TRBJ2-5	CASSRRGVSGGETQYF	TGTGCCAGCAGCCGCCGGGGGGTTAGCGGGGGTGAGACCCAGTACTTC
once	TRBV24-1	.	TRBJ2-1	CATSSQGRGSNEQFF	TGTGCCACCAGTTCGCAGGGGAGAGGGTCCAATGAGCAGTTCTTC
.	TRBV12-5	.	TRBJ2-5	CASGLVSETQYF	TGTGCTAGTGGTTTGGTATCGGAGACCCAGTACTTC
once	TRBV3-1/TRBV3-2	TRBD2	TRBJ2-1	CASSQSTSGGADNEQFF	TGTGCCAGCAGCCAATCGACTAGCGGGGGGGCCGACAATGAGCAGTTCTTC
once	TRBV6-5	.	TRBJ1-3	CASSSSGAGNTIYF	TGTGCCAGCAGTTCATCAGGGGCTGGAAACACCATATATTTT
.	TRBV7-2	.	TRBJ1-1	CASSLVAGNTEAFF	TGTGCCAGCAGCTTAGTTGCGGGGAACACTGAAGCTTTCTTT
.	TRBV28	.	TRBJ1-3	CASVVGGAGAGNTIYF	TGTGCCAGCGTTGTTGGTGGTGCAGGGGCTGGAAACACCATATATTTT
.	TRBV18	.	TRBJ2-7	CASSPGQGLRGEQYF	TGTGCCAGCTCACCAGGCCAGGGGCTCCGGGGAGAGCAGTACTTC
.	TRBV9	TRBD2	TRBJ2-3	CASSVPLAGGGTDTQYF	TGTGCCAGCAGCGTCCCCTTAGCGGGGGGTGGCACAGATACGCAGTATTTT
few	TRBV19	TRBD2	TRBJ2-3	CASRPGLGDTDTQYF	TGTGCCAGTAGACCAGGACTAGGGGATACAGATACGCAGTATTTT
few	TRBV28	.	TRBJ1-6	CASSLFQGYNSPLHF	TGTGCCAGCAGTTTATTTCAGGGGTATAATTCACCCCTCCACTTT
.	TRBV3-1/TRBV3-2	.	TRBJ1-2	CASSQAPQGPHYGYTF	TGTGCCAGCAGCCAAGCCCCGCAGGGCCCCCATTATGGCTACACCTTC
.	TRBV7-8	TRBD2	TRBJ2-3	CALGASGSTDTQYF	TGTGCCCTCGGGGCTAGCGGGAGTACCGATACGCAGTATTTT
.	TRBV6-6	TRBD1	TRBJ2-7	CASSSSGQGTNEQYF	TGTGCCAGCAGTTCCTCGGGACAGGGGACCAACGAGCAGTACTTC
.	TRBV10-3	TRBD2	TRBJ2-3	CAISESITSGLRVSTDTQYF	TGTGCCATCAGTGAGTCGATCACTAGCGGGCTTCGGGTTAGCACAGATACGCAGTATTTT
.	TRBV29-1	TRBD2	TRBJ2-3	CSSVGGTSGYTDTQYF	TGCAGCTCTGTTGGGGGAACTAGCGGGTACACAGATACGCAGTATTTT
once	TRBV3-1/TRBV3-2	TRBD1	TRBJ2-7	CASSPRIRGRANEQYF	TGTGCCAGCAGCCCTCGAATCAGGGGGCGCGCAAACGAGCAGTACTTC